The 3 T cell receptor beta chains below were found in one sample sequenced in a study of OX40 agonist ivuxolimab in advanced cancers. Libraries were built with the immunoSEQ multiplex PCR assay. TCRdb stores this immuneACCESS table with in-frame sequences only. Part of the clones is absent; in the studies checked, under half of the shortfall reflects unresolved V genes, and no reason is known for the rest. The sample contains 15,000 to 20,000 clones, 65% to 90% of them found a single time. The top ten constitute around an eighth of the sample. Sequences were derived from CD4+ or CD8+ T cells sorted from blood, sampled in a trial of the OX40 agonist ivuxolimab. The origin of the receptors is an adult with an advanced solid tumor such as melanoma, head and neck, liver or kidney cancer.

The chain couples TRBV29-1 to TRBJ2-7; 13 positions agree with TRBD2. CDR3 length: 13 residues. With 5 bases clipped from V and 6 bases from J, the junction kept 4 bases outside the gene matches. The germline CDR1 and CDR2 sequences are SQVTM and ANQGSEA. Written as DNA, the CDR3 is TGCAGCGTTAGGGGACTAGCGGGACCCGAGCAGTACTTC. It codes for CSVRGLAGPEQYF.

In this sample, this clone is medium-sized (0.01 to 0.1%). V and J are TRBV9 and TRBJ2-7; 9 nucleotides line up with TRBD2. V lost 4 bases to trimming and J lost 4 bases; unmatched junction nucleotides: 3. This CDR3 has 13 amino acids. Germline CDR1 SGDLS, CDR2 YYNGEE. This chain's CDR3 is CASSSTSGYEQYF. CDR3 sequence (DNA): TGTGCCAGCAGCTCGACTAGCGGATACGAGCAGTACTTC.

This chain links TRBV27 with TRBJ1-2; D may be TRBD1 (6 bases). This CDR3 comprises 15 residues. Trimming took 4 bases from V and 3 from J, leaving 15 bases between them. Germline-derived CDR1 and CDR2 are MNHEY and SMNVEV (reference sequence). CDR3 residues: CASSSTSGGDYGYTF. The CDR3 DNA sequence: TGTGCCAGCAGTTCCACGAGCGGGGGCGACTATGGCTACACCTTC.